This T cell receptor beta chain was profiled in a study of cytomegalovirus exposure and HLA in healthy donors. The CDR3 is 17 residues long. The ends were cut back, 2 bases at V and 0 bases at J, with 16 bases in the middle. Germline-derived CDR1 and CDR2 are LNHNV and YYDKDF (reference sequence). Each donor's status was that of a healthy bone marrow donor. Vbeta (60) and Jbeta (13) primers were used in the PCR. TCRdb's copy holds only in-frame clones and misses some; the assay was immunoSEQ multiplex PCR. The table records a few hundred thousand clones, around 85% of them present only once. Sequenced input: PBMCs. The chain joins TRBV15 to TRBJ1-2, with D perhaps TRBD1 (5 bases). This clonotype was sampled from a girl aged 2 to 9 in good health and CMV-seronegative. The CDR3, as DNA: TGTGCCACCAGCAGACCTAATGACAGTCCCGCTAACTATGGCTACACCTTC. Its translation: CATSRPNDSPANYGYTF.